The rows below give T cell receptor beta chains drawn from one sample of a study of cytomegalovirus exposure and HLA in healthy donors. TCRdb keeps only in-frame clones here, not all; method: immunoSEQ multiplex PCR. The table has 150,000 to 200,000 clones, roughly 73% seen once. The sequencing sample was made of PBMCs. The receptors were gathered from a woman aged 30 to 39 in good health and CMV-seronegative. Both conserved end residues are part of each CDR3. Each record gives: V gene, D gene, J gene, clone size, CDR3 DNA, CDR3 protein. A D gene is named only where the DNA matches it firmly. Some rows have no size entry. The others give once, few or many, or a class for an expanded clone.

v_gene: TRBV7-9; d_gene: TRBD1; j_gene: TRBJ1-2; abundance: -; CDR3nt: TGTGCCAGCAGCTGGGGACAGGGAGAAGGAGGTGGTGGCTACACCTTC; CDR3aa: CASSWGQGEGGGGYTF
v_gene: TRBV9; d_gene: TRBD1; j_gene: TRBJ1-2; abundance: -; CDR3nt: TGTGCCAGCAGCTCAACGGGACAGAGTAGTTTGGAGGGCTACACCTTC; CDR3aa: CASSSTGQSSLEGYTF
v_gene: TRBV6-1; d_gene: -; j_gene: TRBJ2-7; abundance: once; CDR3nt: TGTGCCAGCAGTTGGCGAGGGGGTGACATGAACGAGCAGTACTTC; CDR3aa: CASSWRGGDMNEQYF
v_gene: TRBV7-9; d_gene: -; j_gene: TRBJ1-4; abundance: -; CDR3nt: TGTGCCAGCAGCTTTGTGTCGGGAGGTAATGAAAAACTGTTTTTT; CDR3aa: CASSFVSGGNEKLFF
v_gene: TRBV7-6; d_gene: TRBD1; j_gene: TRBJ1-4; abundance: once; CDR3nt: TGTGCCAGCAGCTTAGAGACAGGGGGCGACGAAAAACTGTTTTTT; CDR3aa: CASSLETGGDEKLFF
v_gene: TRBV4-1; d_gene: TRBD2; j_gene: TRBJ2-1; abundance: -; CDR3nt: TGCGCCAGCAGCCAAGGACTAGCGGGCCTCTCCTACAATGAGCAGTTCTTC; CDR3aa: CASSQGLAGLSYNEQFF
v_gene: TRBV10-2; d_gene: -; j_gene: TRBJ1-2; abundance: -; CDR3nt: TGCGCCAGCAGTGATCTCCGGTCTTATGGCTACACCTTC; CDR3aa: CASSDLRSYGYTF
v_gene: TRBV2; d_gene: -; j_gene: TRBJ1-4; abundance: -; CDR3nt: TGTGCCAGCAGGGGGGGTCCAGCAAGTGAAAAACTGTTTTTT; CDR3aa: CASRGGPASEKLFF
v_gene: TRBV9; d_gene: -; j_gene: TRBJ1-1; abundance: -; CDR3nt: TGTGCCAGCAGCCCGGGCACTGAAGCTTTCTTT; CDR3aa: CASSPGTEAFF
v_gene: TRBV11-2; d_gene: TRBD1; j_gene: TRBJ2-7; abundance: -; CDR3nt: TGTGCCAGCAGCTTAGTTCGGACAGGGAGATTCTACGAGCAGTACTTC; CDR3aa: CASSLVRTGRFYEQYF
v_gene: TRBV7-3; d_gene: -; j_gene: TRBJ2-2; abundance: -; CDR3nt: TGTGCCAGCAGCTTAATTTCGGGCGGGGAGCTGTTTTTT; CDR3aa: CASSLISGGELFF
v_gene: TRBV5-1; d_gene: -; j_gene: TRBJ2-5; abundance: -; CDR3nt: TGCGCCAGCAGCTTGCAGGAGACCCAGTACTTC; CDR3aa: CASSLQETQYF
v_gene: TRBV30; d_gene: -; j_gene: TRBJ1-1; abundance: -; CDR3nt: TGTGCCTGGAGGCCGACACCGAACACTGAAGCTTTCTTT; CDR3aa: CAWRPTPNTEAFF
v_gene: TRBV19; d_gene: -; j_gene: TRBJ1-2; abundance: -; CDR3nt: TGTGCCAGTAGTATCCTAGGGGCGGAAAGTTGGCGATCATATGGCTACACCTTC; CDR3aa: CASSILGAESWRSYGYTF